Listed below are T cell receptor beta chains from one sample, sequenced in a study of cytomegalovirus exposure and HLA in healthy donors. The data were produced by immunoSEQ multiplex PCR, yet TCRdb's version contains in-frame clones alone and is incomplete. This sample has approximately 160,000 clones, with around 78% found just once. Input material: PBMCs. The receptors derive from a man aged 35 to 55 in good health and CMV-seronegative. Both conserved end residues are part of each CDR3. A D gene is named only where the DNA matches it firmly. Size tells how often a clone was seen (once, few, many) or the class of an expanded clone, and some rows leave it out.

v_gene	d_gene	j_gene	abundance	CDR3aa	CDR3nt
TRBV4-1	.	TRBJ2-3	.	CASSQGLGGGEDTQYF	TGCGCCAGCAGCCAAGGGCTAGGGGGTGGTGAAGATACGCAGTATTTT
TRBV28	TRBD2	TRBJ2-7	once	CASSLFSGSSYEQYF	TGTGCCAGCAGTTTATTTAGCGGGAGTAGTTACGAGCAGTACTTC
TRBV7-9	TRBD2	TRBJ2-2	.	CASSSRTSGREENSGELFF	TGTGCCAGCAGCTCCCGGACTAGCGGGAGGGAGGAAAACTCCGGGGAGCTGTTTTTT
TRBV7-3	TRBD2	TRBJ2-3	once	CASSTGASGSADTQYF	TGTGCCAGCAGCACCGGGGCTAGCGGGAGTGCAGATACGCAGTATTTT
TRBV19	.	TRBJ1-1	few	CASSMGGTEAFF	TGTGCCAGTAGTATGGGGGGCACTGAAGCTTTCTTT
TRBV9	.	TRBJ2-3	few	CASSAGGQSVSDTQYF	TGTGCCAGCAGCGCCGGGGGACAGTCTGTTTCAGATACGCAGTATTTT
TRBV7-8	TRBD1	TRBJ1-5	.	CASSPGQVQPQHF	TGTGCCAGCAGTCCGGGACAGGTTCAGCCCCAGCATTTT
TRBV27	TRBD1	TRBJ2-7	.	CASSLTGAPAEQYF	TGTGCCAGCAGTTTGACAGGGGCGCCGGCCGAGCAGTACTTC
TRBV6-5	.	TRBJ1-2	.	CASSARNYGYTF	TGTGCCAGCAGTGCTAGGAACTATGGCTACACCTTC
TRBV9	TRBD1	TRBJ2-1	.	CASSVKDRVLSEQFF	TGTGCCAGCAGCGTTAAGGACAGGGTCCTTTCTGAGCAGTTCTTC
TRBV19	.	TRBJ2-7	.	CASSAAAGPNYEQYF	TGTGCCAGTAGTGCCGCCGCGGGACCCAACTACGAGCAGTACTTC
TRBV7-9	.	TRBJ2-1	.	CASSLGGGNEQFF	TGTGCCAGCAGCTTAGGAGGAGGCAATGAGCAGTTCTTC
TRBV11-3	.	TRBJ2-1	.	CASSFAEASYNEQFF	TGTGCCAGCAGCTTTGCGGAGGCGTCCTACAATGAGCAGTTCTTC
TRBV7-3	TRBD1	TRBJ2-1	once	CASSLQGAHNEQFF	TGTGCCAGCAGCTTACAGGGGGCCCACAATGAGCAGTTCTTC
TRBV7-2	.	TRBJ1-1	.	CASSPRGGVAFF	TGTGCCAGCAGCCCCCGCGGGGGGGTAGCTTTCTTT
TRBV28	TRBD1	TRBJ1-4	.	CASSYWGTGGNEKLFF	TGTGCCAGCAGTTATTGGGGCACAGGGGGGAATGAAAAACTGTTTTTT
TRBV29-1	.	TRBJ2-6	.	CSVRRAGSGANVLTF	TGCAGCGTGAGAAGGGCGGGCTCTGGGGCCAACGTCCTGACTTTC
TRBV5-1	TRBD2	TRBJ2-3	.	CASSLGTSGGDTQYF	TGCGCCAGCAGCTTGGGTACTAGCGGGGGAGATACGCAGTATTTT
TRBV30	TRBD2	TRBJ2-5	.	CAWSVGGIRETQYF	TGTGCCTGGAGTGTGGGAGGGATCCGGGAGACCCAGTACTTC
TRBV9	TRBD1	TRBJ2-4	.	CASSDRGWGGDIQYF	TGTGCCAGCAGCGACAGGGGATGGGGTGGGGACATTCAGTACTTC
TRBV4-2	.	TRBJ2-5	.	CASSGRGSLETQYF	TGTGCCAGCAGCGGACGGGGATCGTTGGAGACCCAGTACTTC
TRBV5-1	TRBD2	TRBJ2-5	.	CASSFGTSGLETQYF	TGCGCCAGCAGCTTCGGGACTAGCGGTCTAGAGACCCAGTACTTC
TRBV27	.	TRBJ2-5	.	CASSPRREETQYF	TGTGCCAGCAGTCCCCGCCGGGAGGAGACCCAGTACTTC
TRBV19	.	TRBJ1-1	.	CASSISGSVAEAFF	TGTGCCAGTAGTATATCTGGCTCTGTCGCTGAAGCTTTCTTT
TRBV5-4	TRBD2	TRBJ2-2	few	CASSHPTSGIGELFF	TGTGCCAGCAGCCACCCGACTAGCGGGATCGGGGAGCTGTTTTTT
TRBV5-3	.	TRBJ2-7	.	CASTPGTYEQYF	TGTGCCAGCACACCGGGGACCTACGAGCAGTACTTC
TRBV27	.	TRBJ2-2	once	CASSLSGGVTGELFF	TGTGCCAGCAGTTTATCTGGCGGAGTCACCGGGGAGCTGTTTTTT
TRBV5-4	TRBD1	TRBJ1-2	few	CASSHKQGGLGYTF	TGTGCCAGCAGCCACAAACAGGGGGGCCTTGGCTACACCTTC
TRBV27	TRBD1	TRBJ1-2	.	CASSQGPGQGTSYTF	TGTGCCAGCAGTCAGGGCCCGGGACAGGGGACGAGCTACACCTTC
TRBV27	.	TRBJ2-2	.	CASSLEQAGTEELFF	TGTGCCAGCAGTTTAGAACAGGCCGGCACCGAGGAGCTGTTTTTT
TRBV2	TRBD2	TRBJ2-1	.	CASRDRWAGGTNEQFF	TGTGCCAGCAGGGACCGCTGGGCGGGAGGAACCAATGAGCAGTTCTTC
TRBV18	TRBD1	TRBJ1-1	.	CASSPQTGESEAFF	TGTGCCAGCTCACCACAGACAGGGGAATCAGAAGCTTTCTTT
TRBV5-1	.	TRBJ2-7	.	CASKVTDSYEQYF	TGCGCCAGCAAAGTGACAGACTCCTACGAGCAGTACTTC
TRBV6-1	.	TRBJ1-2	once	CASSEEGYTF	TGTGCCAGCAGTGAGGAGGGCTACACCTTC
TRBV10-3	.	TRBJ1-2	.	CAIRTDNYGYTF	TGTGCCATCCGGACAGACAATTATGGCTACACCTTC
TRBV7-2	.	TRBJ2-3	.	CASSPRLITDTQYF	TGTGCCAGCAGCCCCAGGTTGATCACAGATACGCAGTATTTT
TRBV2	TRBD1	TRBJ2-1	.	CASKRKPWDSSYNEQFF	TGTGCCAGCAAAAGGAAACCCTGGGACAGCTCCTACAATGAGCAGTTCTTC
TRBV5-1	TRBD1	TRBJ2-7	.	CASSLVPGQGNEQYF	TGCGCCAGCAGCTTGGTACCGGGACAGGGAAACGAGCAGTACTTC
TRBV5-5	.	TRBJ2-7	.	CASRRGVPYEQYF	TGTGCCAGCAGACGCGGGGTGCCCTACGAGCAGTACTTC
TRBV7-3	.	TRBJ1-5	.	CASSLGGTAPYSNQPQHF	TGTGCCAGCAGCTTAGGCGGGACCGCTCCTTATAGCAATCAGCCCCAGCATTTT
TRBV27	TRBD2	TRBJ2-2	.	CASSLWLAETGELFF	TGTGCCAGCAGTTTGTGGCTAGCGGAGACCGGGGAGCTGTTTTTT
TRBV27	.	TRBJ1-5	.	CASSSSSRRRGEPQHF	TGTGCCAGCAGTTCCTCTTCCCGGAGGCGAGGAGAGCCCCAGCATTTT